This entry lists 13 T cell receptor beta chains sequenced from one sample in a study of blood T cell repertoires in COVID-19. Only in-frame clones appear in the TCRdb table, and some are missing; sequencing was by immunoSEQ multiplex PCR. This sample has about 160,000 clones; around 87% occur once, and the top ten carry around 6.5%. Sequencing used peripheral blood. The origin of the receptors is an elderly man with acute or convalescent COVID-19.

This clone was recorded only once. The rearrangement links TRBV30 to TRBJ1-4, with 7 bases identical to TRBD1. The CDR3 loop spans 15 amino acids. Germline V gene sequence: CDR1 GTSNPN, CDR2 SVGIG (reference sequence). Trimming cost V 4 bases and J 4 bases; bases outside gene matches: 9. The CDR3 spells CAWTPPGTVNEKLFF. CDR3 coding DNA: TGTGCCTGGACCCCCCCCGGGACAGTTAATGAAAAACTGTTTTTT.

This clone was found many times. CDR3 in DNA: TGTGCCAGTTGGGAGGCAGGGTCCTACGAGCAGTACTTC. Translated: CASWEAGSYEQYF. V usage is TRBV27 and J usage is TRBJ2-7; possibly TRBD2 for D (6 bases). The germline gives CDR1 MNHEY, CDR2 SMNVEV (reference sequence). This CDR3 contains 13 residues. V was clipped by 9 bases and J by 1 base, with 13 bases between them.

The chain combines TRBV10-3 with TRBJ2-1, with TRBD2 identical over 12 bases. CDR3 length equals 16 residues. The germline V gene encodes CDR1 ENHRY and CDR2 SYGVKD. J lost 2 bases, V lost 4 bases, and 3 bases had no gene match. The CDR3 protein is CAISALAGGAYNEQFF. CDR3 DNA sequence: TGTGCCATCAGTGCACTAGCGGGAGGTGCCTACAATGAGCAGTTCTTC.

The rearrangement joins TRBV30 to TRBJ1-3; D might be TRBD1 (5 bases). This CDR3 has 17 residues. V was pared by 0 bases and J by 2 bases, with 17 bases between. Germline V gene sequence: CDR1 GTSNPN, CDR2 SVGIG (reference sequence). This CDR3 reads CAWSVPWGTGAGNTIYF. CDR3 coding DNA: TGTGCCTGGAGTGTACCATGGGGGACTGGTGCTGGAAACACCATATATTTT.

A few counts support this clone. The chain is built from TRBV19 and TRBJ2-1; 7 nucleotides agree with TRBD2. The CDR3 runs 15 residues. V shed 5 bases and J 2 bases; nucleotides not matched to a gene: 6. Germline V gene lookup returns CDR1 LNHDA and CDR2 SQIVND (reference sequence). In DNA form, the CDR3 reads TGTGCCAGTAGTTCTAGCGGCGGACCCTACAATGAGCAGTTCTTC. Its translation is CASSSSGGPYNEQFF.

CDR3 DNA: TGCGCCAGCAGCGCGGACCACAGGGCCTACGAGCAGTACTTC. Residues: CASSADHRAYEQYF. The chain is built from TRBV5-1 and TRBJ2-7; weak D call: TRBD1 (6 bases). This CDR3 has 14 residues. V gave up 4 bases and J gave up 2 bases, with 13 bases separating them. The V gene's germline CDR1 is SGHRS and CDR2 YFSETQ.

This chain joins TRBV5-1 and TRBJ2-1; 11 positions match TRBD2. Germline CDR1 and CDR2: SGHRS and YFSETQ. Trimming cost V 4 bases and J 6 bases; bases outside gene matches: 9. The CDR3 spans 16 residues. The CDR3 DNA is TGCGCCAGCAGCAGAACGGGACTAGCGGTTATCAATGAGCAGTTCTTC. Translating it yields CASSRTGLAVINEQFF.

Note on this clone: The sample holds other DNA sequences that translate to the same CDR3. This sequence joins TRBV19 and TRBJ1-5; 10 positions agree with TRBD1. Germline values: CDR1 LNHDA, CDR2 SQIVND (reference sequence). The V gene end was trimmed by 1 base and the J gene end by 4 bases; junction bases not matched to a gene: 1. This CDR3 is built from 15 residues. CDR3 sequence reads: CASSIGQGANQPQHF. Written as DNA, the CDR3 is TGTGCCAGTAGTATAGGACAGGGGGCAAATCAGCCCCAGCATTTT.

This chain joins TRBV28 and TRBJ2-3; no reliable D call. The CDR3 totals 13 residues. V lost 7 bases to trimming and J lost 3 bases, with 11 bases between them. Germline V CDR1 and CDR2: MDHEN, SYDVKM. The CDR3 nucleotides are TGTGCCAGCACCCAGGCCGCGACAGATACGCAGTATTTT. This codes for CASTQAATDTQYF. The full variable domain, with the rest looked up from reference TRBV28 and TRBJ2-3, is DVKVTQSSRYLVKRTGEKVFLECVQDMDHENMFWYRQDPGLGLRLIYFSYDVKMKEKGDIPEGYSVSREKKERFSLILESASTNQTSMYLCASTQAATDTQYFGPGTRLTVL.

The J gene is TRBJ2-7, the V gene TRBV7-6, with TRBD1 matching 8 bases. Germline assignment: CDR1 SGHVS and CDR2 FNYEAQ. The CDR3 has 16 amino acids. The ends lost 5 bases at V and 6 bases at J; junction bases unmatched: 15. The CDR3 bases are TGTGCCAGCAGCCTCAGGGGGCAGGGTCGGGGATCCGAGCAGTACTTC. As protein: CASSLRGQGRGSEQYF.

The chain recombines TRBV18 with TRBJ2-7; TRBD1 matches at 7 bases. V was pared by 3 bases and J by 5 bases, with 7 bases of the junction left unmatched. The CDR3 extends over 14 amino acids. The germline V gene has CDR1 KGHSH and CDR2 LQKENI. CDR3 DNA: TGTGCCAGCTCACCGTTGACAGGGTTCCACGAGCAGTACTTC. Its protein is CASSPLTGFHEQYF. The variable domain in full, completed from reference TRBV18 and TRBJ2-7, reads NAGVMQNPRHLVRRRGQEARLRCSPMKGHSHVYWYRQLPEEGLKFMVYLQKENIIDESGMPKERFSAEFPKEGPSILRIQQVVRGDSAAYFCASSPLTGFHEQYFGPGTRLTVT.

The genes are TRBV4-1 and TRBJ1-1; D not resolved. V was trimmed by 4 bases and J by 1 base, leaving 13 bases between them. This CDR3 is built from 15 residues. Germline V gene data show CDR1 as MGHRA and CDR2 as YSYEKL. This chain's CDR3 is CASSLGGNSNTEAFF. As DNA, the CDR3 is TGCGCCAGCAGCCTCGGCGGGAATTCGAACACTGAAGCTTTCTTT.

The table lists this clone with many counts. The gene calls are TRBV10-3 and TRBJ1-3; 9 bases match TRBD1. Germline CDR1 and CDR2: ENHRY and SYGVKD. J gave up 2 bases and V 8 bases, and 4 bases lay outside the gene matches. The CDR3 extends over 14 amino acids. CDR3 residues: CAISTGGTGNTIYF. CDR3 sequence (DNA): TGTGCCATCTCGACAGGGGGAACTGGAAACACCATATATTTT.